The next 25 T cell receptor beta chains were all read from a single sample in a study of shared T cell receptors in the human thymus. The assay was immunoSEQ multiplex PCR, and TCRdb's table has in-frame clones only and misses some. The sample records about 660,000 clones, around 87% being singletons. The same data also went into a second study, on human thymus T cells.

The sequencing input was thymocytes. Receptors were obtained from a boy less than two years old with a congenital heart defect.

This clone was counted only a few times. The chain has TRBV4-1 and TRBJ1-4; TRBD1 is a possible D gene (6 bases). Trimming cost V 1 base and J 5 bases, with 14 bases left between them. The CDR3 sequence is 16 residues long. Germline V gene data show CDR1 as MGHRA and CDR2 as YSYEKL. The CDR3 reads CASSQVTGRKNEKLFF. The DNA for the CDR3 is TGCGCCAGCAGCCAAGTAACAGGGCGGAAGAATGAAAAACTGTTTTTT.

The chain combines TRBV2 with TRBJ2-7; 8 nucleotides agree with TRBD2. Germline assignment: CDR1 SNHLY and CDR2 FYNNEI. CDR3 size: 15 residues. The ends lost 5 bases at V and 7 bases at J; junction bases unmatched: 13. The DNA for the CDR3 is TGTGCCAGCAGTTTTATTGTAGCGGGGCCTTTAGAGCAGTACTTC. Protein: CASSFIVAGPLEQYF.

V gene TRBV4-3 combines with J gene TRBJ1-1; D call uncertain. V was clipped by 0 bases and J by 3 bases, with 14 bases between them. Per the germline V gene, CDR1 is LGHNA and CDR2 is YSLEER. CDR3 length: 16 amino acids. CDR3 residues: CASSQDLRGTHTEAFF. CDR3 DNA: TGCGCCAGCAGCCAAGATCTACGGGGAACCCACACTGAAGCTTTCTTT.

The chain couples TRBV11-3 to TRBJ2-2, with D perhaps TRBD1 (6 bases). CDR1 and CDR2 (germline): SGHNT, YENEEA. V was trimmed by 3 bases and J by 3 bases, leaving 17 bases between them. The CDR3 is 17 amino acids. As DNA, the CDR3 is TGTGCCAGCAGCTTCAAGGATCGGAACAGGGACACCGGGGAGCTGTTTTTT. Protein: CASSFKDRNRDTGELFF.

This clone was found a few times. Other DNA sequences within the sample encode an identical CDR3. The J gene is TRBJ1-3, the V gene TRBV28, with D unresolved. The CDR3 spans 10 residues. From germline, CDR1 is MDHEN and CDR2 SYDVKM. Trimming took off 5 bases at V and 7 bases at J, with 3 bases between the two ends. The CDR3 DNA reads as TGTGCCAGCAGTCGGAACACCATATATTTT. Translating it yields CASSRNTIYF.

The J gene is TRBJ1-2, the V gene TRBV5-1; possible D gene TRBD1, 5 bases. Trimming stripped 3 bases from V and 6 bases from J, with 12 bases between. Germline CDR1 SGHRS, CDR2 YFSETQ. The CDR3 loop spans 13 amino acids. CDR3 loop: CASSSAQGDGYTF. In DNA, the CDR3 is TGCGCCAGCAGCTCGGCGCAGGGTGATGGCTACACCTTC.

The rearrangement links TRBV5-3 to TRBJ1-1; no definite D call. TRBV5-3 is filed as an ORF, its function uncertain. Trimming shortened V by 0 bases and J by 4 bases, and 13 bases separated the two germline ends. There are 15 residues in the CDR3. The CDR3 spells CARSLVGGCPTEAFF. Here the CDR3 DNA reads TGTGCCAGAAGCTTGGTAGGAGGGTGTCCCACTGAAGCTTTCTTT.

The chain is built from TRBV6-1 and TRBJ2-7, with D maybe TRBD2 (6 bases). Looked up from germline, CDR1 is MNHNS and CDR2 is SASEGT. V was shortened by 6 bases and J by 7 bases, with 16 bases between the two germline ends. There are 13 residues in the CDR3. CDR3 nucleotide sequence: TGTGCCAGCAGAAGGGTGGGGACTCCTGAGCAGTACTTC. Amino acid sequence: CASRRVGTPEQYF.

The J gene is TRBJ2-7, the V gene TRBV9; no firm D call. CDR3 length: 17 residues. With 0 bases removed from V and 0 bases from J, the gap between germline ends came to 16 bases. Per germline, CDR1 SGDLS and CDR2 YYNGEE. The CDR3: CASSVDGSARSSYEQYF. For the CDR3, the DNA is TGTGCCAGCAGCGTAGATGGGTCGGCCCGGAGCTCCTACGAGCAGTACTTC.

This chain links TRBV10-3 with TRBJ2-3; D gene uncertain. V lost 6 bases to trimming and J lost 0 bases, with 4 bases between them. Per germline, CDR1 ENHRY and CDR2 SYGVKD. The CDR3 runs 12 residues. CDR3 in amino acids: CAIRTSTDTQYF. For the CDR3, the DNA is TGTGCCATCAGAACTAGCACAGATACGCAGTATTTT.

The CDR3 region is CATSRVGTEAFF. The CDR3 DNA sequence: TGTGCCACCAGCAGAGTCGGCACTGAAGCTTTCTTT. The chain links TRBV15 to TRBJ1-1; D unclear. The CDR3 consists of 12 residues. Per germline, CDR1 LNHNV and CDR2 YYDKDF (reference sequence). Trimming shortened V by 1 base and J by 4 bases, and 4 bases separated the two germline ends.

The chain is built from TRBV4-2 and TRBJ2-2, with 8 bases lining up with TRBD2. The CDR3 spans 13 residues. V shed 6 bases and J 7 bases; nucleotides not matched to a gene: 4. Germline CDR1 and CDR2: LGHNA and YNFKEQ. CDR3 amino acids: CASRTTSGGELFF. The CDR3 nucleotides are TGTGCCAGCAGAACCACTAGCGGCGGGGAGCTGTTTTTT.

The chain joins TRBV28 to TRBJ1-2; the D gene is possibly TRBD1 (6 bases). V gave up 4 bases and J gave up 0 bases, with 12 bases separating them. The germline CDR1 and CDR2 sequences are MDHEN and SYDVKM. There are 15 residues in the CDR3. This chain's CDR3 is CASSSWDKPNYGYTF. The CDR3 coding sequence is TGTGCCAGCAGTTCTTGGGACAAGCCTAACTATGGCTACACCTTC.

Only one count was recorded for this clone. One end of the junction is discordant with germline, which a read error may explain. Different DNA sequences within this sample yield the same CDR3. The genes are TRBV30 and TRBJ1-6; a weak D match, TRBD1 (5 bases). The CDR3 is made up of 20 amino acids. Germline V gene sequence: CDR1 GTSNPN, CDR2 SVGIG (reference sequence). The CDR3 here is CAWSVPTDRDLSSYNSPLHF. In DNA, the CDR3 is TGTGCCTGGAGTGTACCTACCGACAGAGACCTGAGCTCCTATAATTCCCCCCTCCACTTT.

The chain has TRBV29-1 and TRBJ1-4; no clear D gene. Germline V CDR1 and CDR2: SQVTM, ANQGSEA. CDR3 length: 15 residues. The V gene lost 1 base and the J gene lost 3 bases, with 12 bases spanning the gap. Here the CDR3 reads CSVEGRGIANEKLFF. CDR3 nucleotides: TGCAGCGTTGAAGGACGGGGAATTGCTAATGAAAAACTGTTTTTT.

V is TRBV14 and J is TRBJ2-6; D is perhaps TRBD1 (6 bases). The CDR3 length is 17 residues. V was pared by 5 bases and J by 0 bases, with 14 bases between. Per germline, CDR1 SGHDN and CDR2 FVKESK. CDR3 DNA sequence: TGTGCCAGCAGCTCCAGACAGGCAAACTCTGGGGCCAACGTCCTGACTTTC. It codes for CASSSRQANSGANVLTF.

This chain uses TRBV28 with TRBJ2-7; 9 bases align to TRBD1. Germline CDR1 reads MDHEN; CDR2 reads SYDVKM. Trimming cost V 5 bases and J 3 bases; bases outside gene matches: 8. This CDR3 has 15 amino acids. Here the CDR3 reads CASSPGQGKNYEQYF. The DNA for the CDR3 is TGTGCCAGCAGTCCGGGACAGGGTAAGAACTACGAGCAGTACTTC.

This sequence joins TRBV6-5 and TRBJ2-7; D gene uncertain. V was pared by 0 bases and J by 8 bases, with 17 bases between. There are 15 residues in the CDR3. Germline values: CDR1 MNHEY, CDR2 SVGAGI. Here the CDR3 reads CASSYSILEECQQYF. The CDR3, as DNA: TGTGCCAGCAGTTACTCCATTCTTGAGGAGTGTCAGCAGTACTTC.

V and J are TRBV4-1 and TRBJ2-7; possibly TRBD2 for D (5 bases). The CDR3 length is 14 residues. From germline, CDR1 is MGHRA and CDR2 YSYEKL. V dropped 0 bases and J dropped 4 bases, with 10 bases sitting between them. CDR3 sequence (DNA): TGCGCCAGCAGCCAAGAGTTGGGAGTTTACGAGCAGTACTTC. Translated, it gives CASSQELGVYEQYF.

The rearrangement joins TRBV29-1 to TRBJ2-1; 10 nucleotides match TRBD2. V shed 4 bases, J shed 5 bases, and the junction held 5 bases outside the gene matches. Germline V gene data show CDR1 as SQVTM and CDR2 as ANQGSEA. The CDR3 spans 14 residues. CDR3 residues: CSVVGTSDNNEQFF. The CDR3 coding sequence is TGCAGCGTTGTCGGGACTAGCGACAACAATGAGCAGTTCTTC.

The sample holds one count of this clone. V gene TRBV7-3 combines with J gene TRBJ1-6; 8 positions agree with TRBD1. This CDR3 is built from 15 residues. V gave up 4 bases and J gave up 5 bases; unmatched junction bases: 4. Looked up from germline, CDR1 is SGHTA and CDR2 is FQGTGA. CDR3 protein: CASSSTGQDNSPLHF. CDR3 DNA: TGTGCCAGCAGCTCAACGGGACAGGATAATTCACCCCTCCACTTT. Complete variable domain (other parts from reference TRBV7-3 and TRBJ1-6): GAGVSQTPSNKVTEKGKYVELRCDPISGHTALYWYRQSLGQGPEFLIYFQGTGAADDSGLPNDRFFAVRPEGSVSTLKIQRTERGDSAVYLCASSSTGQDNSPLHFGNGTRLTVT.

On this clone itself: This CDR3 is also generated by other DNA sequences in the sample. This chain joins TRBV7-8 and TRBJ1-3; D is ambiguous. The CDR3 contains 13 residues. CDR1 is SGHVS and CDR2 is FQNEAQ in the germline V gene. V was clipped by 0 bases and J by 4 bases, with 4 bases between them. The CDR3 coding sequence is TGTGCCAGCAGCTTAGCGCGGGGAAACACCATATATTTT. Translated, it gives CASSLARGNTIYF.

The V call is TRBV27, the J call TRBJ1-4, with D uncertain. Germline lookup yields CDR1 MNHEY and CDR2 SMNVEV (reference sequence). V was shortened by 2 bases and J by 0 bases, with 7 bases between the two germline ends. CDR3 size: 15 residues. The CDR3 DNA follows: TGTGCCAGCAGTTTAAAGGAGTCAACTAATGAAAAACTGTTTTTT. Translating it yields CASSLKESTNEKLFF.

The CDR3 nucleotides are TGCGCCAGCAGCCAAGGACGGGGCCCCAGGGGAATCACCGGGGAGCTGTTTTTT. This sequence encodes CASSQGRGPRGITGELFF. The rearrangement links TRBV4-3 to TRBJ2-2, with a possible D match to TRBD1 (6 bases). Germline V gene lookup returns CDR1 LGHNA and CDR2 YSLEER. The CDR3 covers 18 residues. V was shortened by 1 base and J by 4 bases, with 19 bases between the two germline ends.

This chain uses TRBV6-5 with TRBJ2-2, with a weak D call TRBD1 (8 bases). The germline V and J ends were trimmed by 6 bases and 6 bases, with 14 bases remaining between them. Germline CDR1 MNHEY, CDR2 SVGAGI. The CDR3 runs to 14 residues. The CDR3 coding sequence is TGTGCCAGCAGCATACAGGGGGGGTCCGGGGAGCTGTTTTTT. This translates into CASSIQGGSGELFF.